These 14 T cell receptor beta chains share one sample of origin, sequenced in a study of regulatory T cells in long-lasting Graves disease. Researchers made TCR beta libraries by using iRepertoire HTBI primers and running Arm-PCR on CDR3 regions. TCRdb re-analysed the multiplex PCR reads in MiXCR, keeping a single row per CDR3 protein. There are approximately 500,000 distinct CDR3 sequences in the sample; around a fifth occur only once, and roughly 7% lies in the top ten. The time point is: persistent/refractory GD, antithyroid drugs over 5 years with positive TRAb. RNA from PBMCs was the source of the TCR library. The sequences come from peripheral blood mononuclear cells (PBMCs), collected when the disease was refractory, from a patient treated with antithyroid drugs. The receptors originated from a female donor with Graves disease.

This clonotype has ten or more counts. The chain's CDR3 is CASTPDRLNTEAFF. The CDR3 nucleotides read TGTGCCAGCACCCCGGACAGGTTGAACACTGAAGCTTTCTTT. The chain carries TRBV6-1 and TRBJ1-1; TRBD1 agrees at 7 bases. V gave up 7 bases and J gave up 0 bases; unmatched junction bases: 5. Germline values: CDR1 MNHNS, CDR2 SASEGT. CDR3 length: 14 amino acids.

This CDR3 reads CATSDSTGGSEDTQYF. The CDR3 DNA is TGTGCCACCAGTGATTCGACGGGAGGGTCGGAAGATACGCAGTATTTT. The chain couples TRBV24-1 to TRBJ2-3; TRBD2 matches at 8 bases. V shed 2 bases and J 5 bases; nucleotides not matched to a gene: 8. CDR1 and CDR2 (germline): KGHDR, SFDVKD. The CDR3 sequence is 16 residues long.

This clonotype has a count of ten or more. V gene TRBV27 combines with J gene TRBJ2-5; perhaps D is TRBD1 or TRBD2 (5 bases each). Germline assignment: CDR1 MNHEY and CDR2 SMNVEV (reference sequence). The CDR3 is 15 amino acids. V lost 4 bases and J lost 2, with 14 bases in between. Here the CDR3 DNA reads TGTGCCAGCAGTTATGAAGCAGGGAGACAAGAGACCCAGTACTTC. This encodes CASSYEAGRQETQYF.

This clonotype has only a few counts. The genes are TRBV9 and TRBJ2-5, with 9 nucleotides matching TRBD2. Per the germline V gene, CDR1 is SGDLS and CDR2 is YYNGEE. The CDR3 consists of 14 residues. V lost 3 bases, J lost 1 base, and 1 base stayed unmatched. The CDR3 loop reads CASSGGGAQETQYF. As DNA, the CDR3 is TGTGCCAGCAGCGGCGGGGGGGCCCAAGAGACCCAGTACTTC.

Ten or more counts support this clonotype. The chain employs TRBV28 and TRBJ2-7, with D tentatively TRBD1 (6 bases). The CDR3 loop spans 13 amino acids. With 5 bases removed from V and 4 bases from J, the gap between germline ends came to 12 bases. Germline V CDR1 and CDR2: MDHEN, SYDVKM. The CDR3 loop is CASSEQGLYEQYF. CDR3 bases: TGTGCCAGCAGTGAACAGGGTCTGTACGAGCAGTACTTC.

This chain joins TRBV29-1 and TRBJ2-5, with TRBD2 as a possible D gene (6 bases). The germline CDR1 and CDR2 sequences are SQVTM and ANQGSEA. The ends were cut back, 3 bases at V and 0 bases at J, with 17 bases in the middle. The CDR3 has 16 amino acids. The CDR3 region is CSVDGPHGGYQETQYF. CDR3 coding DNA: TGCAGCGTTGATGGGCCCCATGGGGGGTACCAAGAGACCCAGTACTTC.

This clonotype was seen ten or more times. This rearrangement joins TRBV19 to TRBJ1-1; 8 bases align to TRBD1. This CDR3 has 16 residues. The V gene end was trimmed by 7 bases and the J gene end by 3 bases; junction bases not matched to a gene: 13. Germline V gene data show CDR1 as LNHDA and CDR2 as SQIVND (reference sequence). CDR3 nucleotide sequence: TGTGCCAGTAAGGGTTTTGGGACAGGCTCTCACACTGAAGCTTTCTTT. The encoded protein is CASKGFGTGSHTEAFF.

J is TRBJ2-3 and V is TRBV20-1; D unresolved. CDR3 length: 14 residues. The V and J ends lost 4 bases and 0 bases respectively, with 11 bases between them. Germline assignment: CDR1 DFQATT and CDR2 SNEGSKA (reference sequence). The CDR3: CSATRTESTDTQYF. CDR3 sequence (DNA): TGCAGTGCTACTAGGACCGAAAGCACAGATACGCAGTATTTT.

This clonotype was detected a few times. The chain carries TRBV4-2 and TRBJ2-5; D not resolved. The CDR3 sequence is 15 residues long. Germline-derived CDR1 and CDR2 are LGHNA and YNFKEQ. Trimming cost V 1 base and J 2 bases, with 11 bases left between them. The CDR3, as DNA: TGTGCCAGCAGCCAAGGGGAAGGCCCACAAGAGACCCAGTACTTC. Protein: CASSQGEGPQETQYF.

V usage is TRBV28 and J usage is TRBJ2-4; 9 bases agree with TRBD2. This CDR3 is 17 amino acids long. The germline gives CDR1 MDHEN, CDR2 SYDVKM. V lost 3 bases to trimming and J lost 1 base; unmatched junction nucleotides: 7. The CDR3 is CASSFGTSPPAKNIQYF. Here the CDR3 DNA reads TGTGCCAGCAGTTTTGGGACTAGCCCCCCGGCCAAAAACATTCAGTACTTC. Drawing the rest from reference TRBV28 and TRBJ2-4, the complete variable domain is DVKVTQSSRYLVKRTGEKVFLECVQDMDHENMFWYRQDPGLGLRLIYFSYDVKMKEKGDIPEGYSVSREKKERFSLILESASTNQTSMYLCASSFGTSPPAKNIQYFGAGTRLSVL.

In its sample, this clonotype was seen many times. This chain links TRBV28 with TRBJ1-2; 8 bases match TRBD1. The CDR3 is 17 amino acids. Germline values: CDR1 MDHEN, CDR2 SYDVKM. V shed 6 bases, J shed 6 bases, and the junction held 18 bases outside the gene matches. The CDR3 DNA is TGTGCCAGCAGCAACCACGACAGGGGAAGGTTGACGCATGGCTACACCTTC. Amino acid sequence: CASSNHDRGRLTHGYTF.

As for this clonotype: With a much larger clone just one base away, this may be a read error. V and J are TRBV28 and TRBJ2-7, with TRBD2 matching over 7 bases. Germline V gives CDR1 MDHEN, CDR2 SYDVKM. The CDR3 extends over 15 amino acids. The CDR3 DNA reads TGTGCCAGCAGTCCCCGGGGAGGGTTCTCCTACAAGCAGTACTTC. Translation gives CASSPRGGFSYKQYF. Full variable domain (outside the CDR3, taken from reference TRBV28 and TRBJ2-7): DVKVTQSSRYLVKRTGEKVFLECVQDMDHENMFWYRQDPGLGLRLIYFSYDVKMKEKGDIPEGYSVSREKKERFSLILESASTNQTSMYLCASSPRGGFSYKQYFGPGTRLTVT.

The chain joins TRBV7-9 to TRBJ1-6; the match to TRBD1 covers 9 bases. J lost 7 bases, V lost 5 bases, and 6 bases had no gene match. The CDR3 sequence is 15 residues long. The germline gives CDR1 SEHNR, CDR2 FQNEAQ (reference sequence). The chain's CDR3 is CASSQAGTGNSPLHF. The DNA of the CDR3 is TGTGCCAGCAGCCAAGCGGGGACAGGGAATTCACCCCTCCACTTT.

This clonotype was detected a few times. The DNA of the CDR3 is TGTGCCAGCAGTGAACGGCGGGGGACATTGAACACCGGGGAGCTGTTTTTT. It is translated as CASSERRGTLNTGELFF. The chain joins TRBV6-2 or TRBV6-3 to TRBJ2-2; weak D call: TRBD2 (7 bases). This CDR3 has 17 amino acids. In germline, CDR1 is MNHEY, CDR2 SVGEGT. V lost 5 bases, J lost 1 base, and 17 bases lay in between.